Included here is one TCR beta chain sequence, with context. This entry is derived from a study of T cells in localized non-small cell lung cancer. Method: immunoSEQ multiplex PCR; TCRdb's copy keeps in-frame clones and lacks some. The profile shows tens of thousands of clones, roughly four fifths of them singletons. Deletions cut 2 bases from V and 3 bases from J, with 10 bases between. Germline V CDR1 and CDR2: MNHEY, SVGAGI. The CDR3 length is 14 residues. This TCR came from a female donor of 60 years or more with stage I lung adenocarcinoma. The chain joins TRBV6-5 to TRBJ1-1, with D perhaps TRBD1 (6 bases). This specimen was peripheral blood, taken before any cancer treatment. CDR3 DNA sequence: TGTGCCAGCAGTTACAACAGGGACCACACTGAAGCTTTCTTT. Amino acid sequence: CASSYNRDHTEAFF.